Listed here are 13 T cell receptor beta chains from one sample, sequenced in a study of cytomegalovirus exposure and HLA in healthy donors. 13 Jbeta primers and 60 Vbeta primers were used for the PCR. TCRdb keeps only in-frame clones here, not all; method: immunoSEQ multiplex PCR. The sample shows about 140,000 clones, approximately 80% of them seen only once. The sequencing input was PBMCs. These receptors came from a boy aged 2-15 years in good health and CMV-seronegative.

This chain connects TRBV18 to TRBJ1-5; 7 bases align to TRBD1. CDR3 length equals 13 residues. CDR1 is KGHSH and CDR2 is LQKENI in the germline V gene. Unmatched junction bases numbered 4, after V lost 2 bases and J lost 9 bases. The CDR3 DNA reads TGTGCCAGCTCACCAGACAGGGATCTGCCCCAGCATTTT. Translated: CASSPDRDLPQHF.

The chain links TRBV7-9 to TRBJ1-2, with D hard to call. The CDR3 totals 15 residues. The V end lost 0 bases, the J end lost 4 bases, and 12 bases lay between the germline ends. CDR1 SEHNR and CDR2 FQNEAQ come from the germline V gene (reference sequence). CDR3 protein: CASSLAEGAGYGYTF. The CDR3 DNA is TGTGCCAGCAGCTTAGCGGAGGGCGCGGGCTATGGCTACACCTTC. The variable domain in full, completed from reference TRBV7-9 and TRBJ1-2, reads DTGVSQNPRHKITKRGQNVTFRCDPISEHNRLYWYRQTLGQGPEFLTYFQNEAQLEKSRLLSDRFSAERPKGSFSTLEIQRTEQGDSAMYLCASSLAEGAGYGYTFGSGTRLTVV.

This clone came up once. V gene TRBV11-2 combines with J gene TRBJ2-1, with 7 positions matching TRBD1. With 2 bases clipped from V and 1 base from J, the junction kept 14 bases outside the gene matches. CDR1 and CDR2 from the germline V gene are SGHAT and FQNNGV. The CDR3 totals 19 residues. CDR3 loop: CASSLLPGQLSASYNEQFF. CDR3 coding DNA: TGTGCCAGCAGCTTACTCCCGGGACAGCTGTCGGCATCCTACAATGAGCAGTTCTTC. Complete variable domain (other parts from reference TRBV11-2 and TRBJ2-1): EAGVAQSPRYKIIEKRQSVAFWCNPISGHATLYWYQQILGQGPKLLIQFQNNGVVDDSQLPKDRFSAERLKGVDSTLKIQPAKLEDSAVYLCASSLLPGQLSASYNEQFFGPGTRLTVL.

The gene calls are TRBV5-1 and TRBJ1-2; 8 nucleotides agree with TRBD1. CDR3 length equals 13 residues. V shed 0 bases and J 6 bases; nucleotides not matched to a gene: 1. In germline, CDR1 is SGHRS, CDR2 YFSETQ. DNA of the CDR3: TGCGCCAGCAGCTTGGAGACAGGGGATGGCTACACCTTC. Translated, it gives CASSLETGDGYTF.

The chain has TRBV5-1 and TRBJ2-5; TRBD1 matches 8 bases. From germline, CDR1 is SGHRS and CDR2 YFSETQ. The V gene end was trimmed by 2 bases and the J gene end by 2 bases; junction bases not matched to a gene: 2. The CDR3 loop spans 14 amino acids. The CDR3 reads CASSFWTGQETQYF. CDR3 nucleotides: TGCGCCAGCAGCTTCTGGACAGGGCAAGAGACCCAGTACTTC. Filled out from reference TRBV5-1 and TRBJ2-5, the complete variable domain reads KAGVTQTPRYLIKTRGQQVTLSCSPISGHRSVSWYQQTPGQGLQFLFEYFSETQRNKGNFPGRFSGRQFSNSRSEMNVSTLELGDSALYLCASSFWTGQETQYFGPGTRLLVL.

This clone has just one count. The genes are TRBV7-8 and TRBJ2-7; 8 nucleotides line up with TRBD2. Germline V gene sequence: CDR1 SGHVS, CDR2 FQNEAQ. V lost 4 bases and J lost 0; bases outside the gene matches: 14. CDR3 length: 18 residues. The CDR3 region has the DNA TGTGCCAGCAGCTGGGGTTTGGGGGCGGGGGGCGCCTCCTACGAGCAGTACTTC. Translating it yields CASSWGLGAGGASYEQYF.

The chain uses TRBV19 and TRBJ1-5; 7 bases align to TRBD1. The CDR3 is 15 residues long. After removal of 6 bases from V and 0 bases from J, the junction contained 5 bases not matched to a gene. Germline V CDR1 and CDR2: LNHDA, SQIVND (reference sequence). The CDR3 coding sequence is TGTGCCAGTAGCCGTAGGGGGCATAGCAATCAGCCCCAGCATTTT. This gives the protein CASSRRGHSNQPQHF.

V is TRBV30 and J is TRBJ1-4; D perhaps matches TRBD1 (6 bases). The V and J ends lost 2 bases and 0 bases respectively, with 7 bases between them. The length of the CDR3 is 14 residues. Germline-derived CDR1 and CDR2 are GTSNPN and SVGIG (reference sequence). The CDR3: CAWSPGATNEKLFF. The CDR3 bases are TGTGCCTGGAGTCCAGGGGCAACTAATGAAAAACTGTTTTTT.

The chain employs TRBV29-1 and TRBJ1-2; possible D gene TRBD1, 6 bases. The V gene's germline CDR1 is SQVTM and CDR2 ANQGSEA. The CDR3 has 16 amino acids. Trimming took 6 bases from V and 1 from J, leaving 21 bases between them. Here the CDR3 reads CSVGTRERMINYGYTF. The CDR3 DNA reads as TGCAGCGTCGGGACAAGGGAACGCATGATTAACTATGGCTACACCTTC.

The rearrangement uses TRBV7-2 and TRBJ2-2; the D gene is possibly TRBD1 (6 bases). This CDR3 spans 15 amino acids. CDR1 and CDR2 from the germline V gene are SGHTA and FQGNSA. The V and J ends lost 5 bases and 5 bases respectively, with 15 bases between them. CDR3 DNA sequence: TGTGCCAGCAGCCAGGCAGGGGCAGAAACCGGGGAGCTGTTTTTT. It translates to CASSQAGAETGELFF.

The gene calls are TRBV5-1 and TRBJ1-6; TRBD1 is a possible D gene (6 bases). Germline lookup yields CDR1 SGHRS and CDR2 YFSETQ. CDR3 size: 17 residues. V shed 6 bases and J shed 7 bases, with 23 bases lying between them. CDR3 sequence (DNA): TGCGCCAGCAAACGGAAGAAGGGGGTGCCCCAAAATTCACCCCTCCACTTT. Translated, it gives CASKRKKGVPQNSPLHF. The full variable domain, its missing parts supplied by reference TRBV5-1 and TRBJ1-6, is KAGVTQTPRYLIKTRGQQVTLSCSPISGHRSVSWYQQTPGQGLQFLFEYFSETQRNKGNFPGRFSGRQFSNSRSEMNVSTLELGDSALYLCASKRKKGVPQNSPLHFGNGTRLTVT.

The V and J genes are TRBV11-3 and TRBJ2-5; 8 bases agree with TRBD2. The germline V gene has CDR1 SGHNT and CDR2 YENEEA. V dropped 1 base and J dropped 1; count of bases not matched to a gene: 8. The CDR3 runs 17 residues. As DNA, the CDR3 is TGTGCCAGCAGCTTAGGAGCCGGCGGGGGGATCCAAGAGACCCAGTACTTC. Protein sequence: CASSLGAGGGIQETQYF.

This clone was observed once. The J gene is TRBJ1-6, the V gene TRBV7-9, with a possible D match to TRBD1 (6 bases). The length of the CDR3 is 15 residues. V was cut by 1 base and J by 9 bases, with 13 bases left in between. Germline V gene sequence: CDR1 SEHNR, CDR2 FQNEAQ (reference sequence). The CDR3 coding sequence is TGTGCCAGCAGCTTAGAAGGGACAAGGGTTTCACCCCTCCACTTT. It specifies CASSLEGTRVSPLHF.